This T cell receptor (beta chain) was sequenced in a study of beta chain features in type 1 diabetes. Every bit of the isolated RNA underwent reverse transcription, so sequencing read expressed TCRB transcripts. Sequencing produced, on average, around 930,000 reads for the stem cell-like memory T cell samples. Method: immunoSEQ multiplex PCR; TCRdb's copy keeps in-frame clones and lacks some. This sample has over 40,000 clones, with roughly 50% found just once. The germline V and J ends were trimmed by 7 bases and 1 base, with 22 bases remaining between them. The CDR3 sequence is 17 residues long. Germline CDR1 is MDHEN and CDR2 is SYDVKM.

This chain links TRBV28 with TRBJ1-2; D is perhaps TRBD1 (6 bases). The specimen sequenced was stem cell memory CD4+ T cells from blood. The clonotype was recovered from a woman in her thirties in good health. The CDR3 protein is CASIPYWTDWRNYGYTF. The CDR3 DNA is TGTGCCAGCATCCCATACTGGACAGATTGGCGTAACTATGGCTACACCTTC.